One and the same sample provided the 28 T cell receptor beta chains below, sequenced in a study of regulatory T cells in long-lasting Graves disease. Investigators prepared the TCR beta libraries by applying iRepertoire HTBI primers and Arm-PCR of CDR3 regions. TCRdb reprocessed the multiplex PCR reads with MiXCR, giving one entry per CDR3 protein. The data contain 300,000 to 400,000 distinct CDR3 sequences, more than 15% of them singletons. The time point was: newly diagnosed GD, antithyroid drugs for less than 3 months. Isolated PBMC RNA provided the starting material for the TCR library. The specimen comprised peripheral blood mononuclear cells (PBMCs), sampled at new diagnosis, from a patient treated with antithyroid drugs. Receptor source: a female donor with Graves disease.

This clonotype was recorded many times. The chain couples TRBV27 to TRBJ2-1; 9 bases are shared with TRBD2. The CDR3 totals 14 residues. The ends lost 5 bases at V and 5 bases at J; junction bases unmatched: 4. Germline V lookup: CDR1 MNHEY, CDR2 SMNVEV (reference sequence). CDR3: CASSVSGSDNEQFF. CDR3 nucleotide sequence: TGTGCCAGCAGTGTTAGCGGGAGTGACAATGAGCAGTTCTTC.

This clonotype has a count of ten or more. Mismatch with germline at one junction end may stem from a read error. The chain combines TRBV5-1 with TRBJ2-7; TRBD2 agrees at 8 bases. The germline CDR1 and CDR2 sequences are SGHRS and YFSETQ. The CDR3 spans 13 residues. CDR3 sequence: CASRGGGSYEQYF. The CDR3 coding sequence is TGTGCCAGCCGGGGGGGGGGGTCCTACGAGCAGTACTTC.

The CDR3 DNA is TGTGCCACCAGTGATCCCCCGGGCAGCTCAAGGAGCAATCAGCCCCAGCATTTT. Encoded protein: CATSDPPGSSRSNQPQHF. V usage is TRBV24-1 and J usage is TRBJ1-5; D call uncertain. The germline CDR1 and CDR2 sequences are KGHDR and SFDVKD. The ends were cut back, 3 bases at V and 1 base at J, with 18 bases in the middle. The CDR3 is 18 amino acids.

Points on this clonotype: One end of the junction is discordant with germline, which a read error may explain. This sequence joins TRBV2 and TRBJ2-4; D gene ambiguous. The end of the DNA fits TRBJ2-1 better, so the J call may be wrong. CDR3 length: 15 amino acids. Germline V gene data show CDR1 as SNHLY and CDR2 as FYNNEI. The CDR3 region is CASRQRDESFNGQFF. CDR3 sequence (DNA): TGTGCCAGCAGACAACGAGACGAAAGCTTCAATGGGCAGTTCTTC.

The V and J genes are TRBV5-1 and TRBJ2-6; D is undetermined. V lost 6 bases to trimming and J lost 2 bases, with 9 bases between them. There are 14 residues in the CDR3. CDR1 SGHRS and CDR2 YFSETQ come from the germline V gene. CDR3 sequence (DNA): TGCGCCAGCAAGGTGCTTGCTGGGGCCAACGTCCTGACTTTC. Encoded protein: CASKVLAGANVLTF.

This clonotype appeared many times. The V and J genes are TRBV20-1 and TRBJ2-1; TRBD2 aligns across 13 bases. Trimming took 5 bases from V and 5 from J; bases not matched to a gene: 9. CDR3 size: 16 residues. Looked up from germline, CDR1 is DFQATT and CDR2 is SNEGSKA (reference sequence). The DNA for the CDR3 is TGCAGTGCTCTCGTAGGGACTAGCGGGAACGACAATGAGCAGTTCTTC. It translates to CSALVGTSGNDNEQFF.

This clonotype was seen many times. The gene calls are TRBV11-3 and TRBJ1-1, with D hard to call. Trimming cost V 0 bases and J 1 base, with 9 bases left between them. The CDR3 length is 15 residues. CDR1 is SGHNT, CDR2 YENEEA, per germline. The CDR3 is CASSLEGTTNTEAFF. CDR3 DNA: TGTGCCAGCAGCTTAGAAGGTACTACGAACACTGAAGCTTTCTTT.

This clonotype was counted at least ten times. The chain carries TRBV30 and TRBJ2-7; D may be TRBD1 or TRBD2 (5 bases each). This CDR3 contains 12 residues. Trimming shortened V by 5 bases and J by 0 bases, and 8 bases separated the two germline ends. Germline V gene sequence: CDR1 GTSNPN, CDR2 SVGIG (reference sequence). This CDR3 is CAWGDGSYEQYF. CDR3 in DNA: TGTGCCTGGGGGGACGGCTCCTACGAGCAGTACTTC.

Regarding this clonotype: A read error is likely here: a far larger clone is one base away. CDR3 region: CASGIQGGEETQYF. As DNA, the CDR3 is TGTGCCAGCGGGATACAGGGAGGGGAAGAGACCCAGTACTTC. The chain has TRBV12-3 or TRBV12-4 and TRBJ2-5, with D possibly matching TRBD2 (7 bases). CDR3 length: 14 amino acids. V gave up 8 bases and J gave up 3 bases, with 16 bases separating them.

The sample holds many counts of this clonotype. The chain carries TRBV7-6 and TRBJ1-2, with D tentatively TRBD1 (6 bases). CDR1 SGHVS and CDR2 FNYEAQ come from the germline V gene. The CDR3 covers 17 residues. V lost 4 bases and J lost 4, with 22 bases in between. The CDR3, as DNA: TGTGCCAGCAGCTCCCTTTGGGGGGGGCAACGTCGCTATGGCTACACCTTC. This encodes CASSSLWGGQRRYGYTF.

This clonotype was recorded at least ten times. The rearrangement uses TRBV6-1 and TRBJ2-7, with 9 bases fitting TRBD2. Trimming at V came to 4 bases and at J to 5 bases, leaving 9 bases not matched to a gene. CDR1 MNHNS and CDR2 SASEGT come from the germline V gene. The CDR3 contains 15 residues. The CDR3 sequence is CASSGPTGLAHEQYF. The CDR3 bases are TGTGCCAGCAGTGGACCCACCGGACTAGCGCACGAGCAGTACTTC.

In this sample, this clonotype turned up many times. The CDR3 sequence is CASRYSGLAGGVTAYEQYF. CDR3 bases: TGCGCCAGCCGCTACTCGGGACTAGCGGGAGGGGTCACCGCCTACGAGCAGTACTTC. The rearrangement joins TRBV5-1 to TRBJ2-7, with 16 bases that match TRBD2. The CDR3 spans 19 residues. The V and J ends lost 7 bases and 2 bases, in that order; junction bases with no gene match: 15. Germline CDR1 and CDR2: SGHRS and YFSETQ.

This clonotype occurred many times. The chain uses TRBV29-1 and TRBJ2-5; 7 bases agree with TRBD1. Germline V gives CDR1 SQVTM, CDR2 ANQGSEA. The CDR3 runs to 14 residues. The trim removed 3 bases at V and 2 bases at J, leaving 6 bases unmatched. The CDR3 nucleotides read TGCAGCGTTGACGGGACAGAGAGTCAAGAGACCCAGTACTTC. This codes for CSVDGTESQETQYF.

This clonotype was counted ten times or more. The rearrangement links TRBV6-1 to TRBJ2-5; TRBD1 agrees at 9 bases. Unmatched junction bases numbered 11, after V lost 7 bases and J lost 2 bases. Germline loops: CDR1 MNHNS, CDR2 SASEGT. The CDR3 totals 16 residues. The CDR3 region has the DNA TGTGCCAGCACCCTATCGACAGGGGGTGGGCAAGAGACCCAGTACTTC. This sequence encodes CASTLSTGGGQETQYF.

The table lists this clonotype with many counts. The chain carries TRBV6-2 or TRBV6-3 and TRBJ2-5; 9 positions agree with TRBD2. With 6 bases clipped from V and 5 bases from J, the junction kept 7 bases outside the gene matches. Per the germline V gene, CDR1 is MNHEY and CDR2 is SVGEGT. The CDR3 length is 14 residues. CDR3 sequence: CASRGSGSQETQYF. CDR3 coding DNA: TGTGCCAGCAGAGGTAGCGGGAGCCAGGAGACCCAGTACTTC.

This CDR3 is CATSRDREPDEQYF. The CDR3 DNA is TGTGCCACCAGCAGAGATCGGGAACCTGACGAGCAGTACTTC. V and J are TRBV15 and TRBJ2-7; D perhaps matches TRBD2 (5 bases). Germline V gives CDR1 LNHNV, CDR2 YYDKDF (reference sequence). V was shortened by 0 bases and J by 5 bases, with 11 bases between the two germline ends. The CDR3 runs to 14 residues.

On this clonotype: A much larger clonotype is one base distant, so this may be a read error. The genes are TRBV6-2 or TRBV6-3 and TRBJ2-7; 16 bases fit TRBD2. There are 16 residues in the CDR3. Germline V CDR1 and CDR2: MNHEY, SVGEGT. The CDR3 DNA sequence: TGTGCCAGCAGTGATGGGACTAGCGGGAGGGCCTATGAGCAGTACTTC. This encodes CASSDGTSGRAYEQYF.

This clonotype has only a few counts. The chain recombines TRBV5-4 with TRBJ1-4; D call uncertain. Between the trimmed V and J ends, which lost 2 bases and 6 bases, there was a span of 8 bases. The germline gives CDR1 SGHNT, CDR2 YYREEE (reference sequence). CDR3 length: 13 residues. CDR3 protein: CASSFAGDEKLFF. DNA for the CDR3: TGTGCCAGCAGCTTCGCCGGGGATGAAAAACTGTTTTTT.

This clonotype has more than one count but fewer than ten. The gene calls are TRBV7-3 and TRBJ2-2; D gene uncertain. The CDR3 spans 14 residues. V was clipped by 2 bases and J by 7 bases, with 11 bases between them. In germline, CDR1 is SGHTA, CDR2 FQGTGA. CDR3 region: CASSLYDMSGELFF. In nucleotides, the CDR3 is TGTGCCAGCAGCTTATATGACATGAGCGGGGAGCTGTTTTTT.

Ten or more counts support this clonotype. This sequence joins TRBV6-1 and TRBJ2-2; tentative D call: TRBD2 (6 bases). The CDR3 is 14 residues long. Trimming took 7 bases from V and 4 from J, leaving 13 bases between them. From germline, CDR1 is MNHNS and CDR2 SASEGT. The CDR3 reads CASTRHGGTGELFF. The CDR3 coding sequence is TGTGCCAGCACCCGGCACGGGGGCACCGGGGAGCTGTTTTTT.

The table lists this clonotype with a few counts. V and J are TRBV19 and TRBJ1-5; tentatively, D is TRBD1 (6 bases). Germline lookup yields CDR1 LNHDA and CDR2 SQIVND (reference sequence). The CDR3 is 14 residues long. V was trimmed by 3 bases and J by 3 bases, leaving 9 bases between them. CDR3 DNA sequence: TGTGCCAGTAGTATTGGGGGCCTCAATCAGCCCCAGCATTTT. Its translation is CASSIGGLNQPQHF.

This clonotype turned up a few times. This rearrangement joins TRBV20-1 to TRBJ2-2; D call uncertain. CDR3 size: 16 residues. V was cut by 3 bases and J by 7 bases, with 21 bases left in between. CDR1 and CDR2 (germline): DFQATT, SNEGSKA (reference sequence). In DNA form, the CDR3 reads TGCAGTGCTAGTACAGAGAACACCGGTCTCAGCGGGGAGCTGTTTTTT. Protein: CSASTENTGLSGELFF.

This clonotype was seen many times. This rearrangement joins TRBV7-8 to TRBJ2-1; a weak D match, TRBD2 (5 bases). Germline values: CDR1 SGHVS, CDR2 FQNEAQ. Trimming removed 6 bases from V and 2 bases from J, with 14 bases in between. The CDR3 has 15 amino acids. CDR3 sequence reads: CASSSRSGTYNEQFF. As DNA, the CDR3 is TGTGCCAGCAGTTCCCGGTCGGGGACCTACAATGAGCAGTTCTTC.

This clonotype was seen only a few times. The CDR3 protein is CASSRANEQFF. The CDR3 nucleotides are TGTGCCAGCAGCCGCGCGAATGAGCAGTTCTTC. The chain is built from TRBV3-1 and TRBJ2-1; D remains ambiguous. The V end lost 4 bases, the J end lost 7 bases, and 5 bases lay between the germline ends. This CDR3 spans 11 amino acids. Looked up from germline, CDR1 is LGHDT and CDR2 is YNNKEL (reference sequence).

Comments on this clonotype: This could be a read error, since a much larger clone is one nucleotide away. V and J are TRBV3-1 and TRBJ2-5, with TRBD2 as a possible D gene (6 bases). CDR1 is LGHDT, CDR2 YNNKEL, per germline (reference sequence). Deletions cut 0 bases from V and 11 bases from J, with 25 bases between. The CDR3 sequence is 17 residues long. The chain's CDR3 is CASSQDRNSGFYNEQYF. Here the CDR3 DNA reads TGTGCCAGCAGCCAAGATCGTAATAGCGGATTCTACAATGAGCAGTACTTC.

The CDR3 is CASSLTDSGANVLTF. The CDR3 DNA reads as TGTGCCAGCAGCTTGACTGACTCTGGGGCCAACGTCCTGACTTTC. The genes are TRBV5-5 and TRBJ2-6; no firm D call. The CDR3 length is 15 residues. CDR1 is SGHKS and CDR2 is YYEKEE in the germline V gene (reference sequence). With 1 base removed from V and 0 bases from J, the gap between germline ends came to 5 bases.

The V call is TRBV13, the J call TRBJ2-1; maybe TRBD2 (5 bases). CDR3 size: 15 residues. Germline CDR1 reads PRHDT; CDR2 reads FYEKMQ (reference sequence). V dropped 5 bases and J dropped 1 base, with 12 bases sitting between them. CDR3 sequence reads: CASSTRDGSYNEQFF. The CDR3 DNA sequence: TGTGCCAGCAGCACTAGGGATGGATCCTACAATGAGCAGTTCTTC.

This clonotype was counted many times. This chain links TRBV7-8 with TRBJ2-5; possibly TRBD2 for D (5 bases). V lost 2 bases to trimming and J lost 3 bases, with 7 bases between them. This CDR3 region has 13 residues. CDR1 is SGHVS and CDR2 is FQNEAQ in the germline V gene. As DNA, the CDR3 is TGTGCCAGCAGCTTATGGGAGAAAGAGACCCAGTACTTC. This encodes CASSLWEKETQYF.